This TCR beta chain is from a study of blood T cells in healthy people across ages. The study, taken as a whole, reports: Measured against age, TCR beta diversity per million T cells decreased in a roughly linear manner.

Remarks on this clonotype: Its antigen is unidentified. One end of the junction does not line up with germline, which may come from a read error.

Germline V gene lookup returns CDR1 MNHEY and CDR2 SVGAGI. The CDR3 loop spans 17 amino acids. A sample-barcoded 5' primer and a J-beta primer mix were used in a second PCR of roughly 6 to 12 cycles. TCRdb independently ran MiXCR on the 5' RACE reads; one entry per CDR3 protein. The sample consists of 660,000 or so distinct CDR3 sequences, about 53% of them appearing once. What was sequenced was blood. The chain couples TRBV6-5 to TRBJ2-6; 7 bases match TRBD2. This clonotype was sampled from a man in his sixties in good health. CDR3 sequence: CASSYSAASGGANVLTF. The CDR3 region has the DNA TGTGCCAGTAGTTACTCGGCCGCTAGCGGTGGGGCCAACGTCCTGACTTTC.